A single sample is the source of the 17 T cell receptor beta chains below, sequenced in a study of cytomegalovirus exposure and HLA in healthy donors. Vbeta (60) and Jbeta (13) primers were used in the PCR. Profiled with immunoSEQ multiplex PCR; TCRdb holds only in-frame clones, not every one. The sample contains approximately 150,000 clones, over 60% of which appear only once. Specimen: PBMCs. These receptors originate from a woman in her twenties or thirties in good health and CMV-seropositive.

This clone was picked up a small number of times. The chain carries TRBV2 and TRBJ2-2; 8 positions match TRBD2. J lost 6 bases, V lost 0 bases, and 6 bases had no gene match. Germline CDR1 reads SNHLY; CDR2 reads FYNNEI. The CDR3 consists of 16 residues. The CDR3 here is CASSEALPGGAGELFF. Written as DNA, the CDR3 is TGTGCCAGCAGTGAAGCGCTTCCCGGGGGGGCCGGGGAGCTGTTTTTT.

The chain employs TRBV5-6 and TRBJ1-5; D may be TRBD1 (6 bases). CDR1 and CDR2 from the germline V gene are SGHDT and YYEEEE. V dropped 4 bases and J dropped 4 bases, with 12 bases sitting between them. This CDR3 has 14 residues. In nucleotides, the CDR3 is TGTGCCAGCAGCCTGGGGACACCTAATCAGCCCCAGCATTTT. It specifies CASSLGTPNQPQHF.

The CDR3 bases are TGTGCCTGCTGTAAGCAGTTCTTC. Translation: CACCKQFF. The gene calls are TRBV30 and TRBJ2-1; D gene unclear. Germline CDR1 and CDR2: GTSNPN and SVGIG (reference sequence). Trimming shortened V by 6 bases and J by 11 bases, and 5 bases separated the two germline ends. The CDR3 length is 8 residues.

This clone showed up just a few times. This chain uses TRBV18 with TRBJ2-7; 7 bases are shared with TRBD1. Losses at the gene ends were 3 bases for V and 0 bases for J; bases not matched to a gene: 2. The CDR3 length is 14 residues. In germline, CDR1 is KGHSH, CDR2 LQKENI. The CDR3 coding sequence is TGTGCCAGCTCACCGGGACAGAGCTCCTACGAGCAGTACTTC. This codes for CASSPGQSSYEQYF.

This rearrangement joins TRBV5-1 to TRBJ1-5; no clear D gene. Germline CDR1 is SGHRS and CDR2 is YFSETQ. The CDR3 spans 13 residues. The V end lost 4 bases, the J end lost 4 bases, and 9 bases lay between the germline ends. The CDR3 reads CASSAGGNQPQHF. As DNA, the CDR3 is TGCGCCAGCAGCGCCGGAGGAAATCAGCCCCAGCATTTT.

This clone came up once. J is TRBJ2-6 and V is TRBV18, with D perhaps TRBD2 (6 bases). Germline CDR1 and CDR2: KGHSH and LQKENI. CDR3 length equals 18 residues. Trimming cost V 1 base and J 0 bases, with 13 bases left between them. The CDR3 nucleotides are TGTGCCAGCTCACCACTAGGAGGGGTAAACTCTGGGGCCAACGTCCTGACTTTC. It is translated as CASSPLGGVNSGANVLTF. The variable domain in full, completed from reference TRBV18 and TRBJ2-6, reads NAGVMQNPRHLVRRRGQEARLRCSPMKGHSHVYWYRQLPEEGLKFMVYLQKENIIDESGMPKERFSAEFPKEGPSILRIQQVVRGDSAAYFCASSPLGGVNSGANVLTFGAGSRLTVL.

This clone was picked up a small number of times. This chain links TRBV7-6 with TRBJ2-3; 7 nucleotides agree with TRBD2. J lost 1 base, V lost 4 bases, and 2 bases had no gene match. CDR1 is SGHVS and CDR2 is FNYEAQ in the germline V gene. This CDR3 has 14 amino acids. CDR3 region: CASSSAGGTDTQYF. CDR3 nucleotide sequence: TGTGCCAGCAGCTCCGCGGGGGGCACAGATACGCAGTATTTT.

The chain links TRBV9 to TRBJ2-1; D unresolved. CDR1 and CDR2 from the germline V gene are SGDLS and YYNGEE. V lost 1 base to trimming and J lost 0 bases, with 8 bases between them. This CDR3 is built from 15 residues. CDR3 sequence (DNA): TGTGCCAGCAGCGTAACCCTGAGCTCCTACAATGAGCAGTTCTTC. This translates into CASSVTLSSYNEQFF.

The V call is TRBV19, the J call TRBJ1-2; 8 nucleotides match TRBD1. The CDR3 runs to 13 residues. The ends lost 9 bases at V and 8 bases at J; junction bases unmatched: 11. Germline values: CDR1 LNHDA, CDR2 SQIVND (reference sequence). CDR3: CARDRDRCWGYTF. Written as DNA, the CDR3 is TGTGCCAGGGACCGGGACAGGTGTTGGGGCTACACCTTC.

The chain recombines TRBV6-1 with TRBJ1-3; possibly TRBD1 for D (6 bases). V gave up 5 bases and J gave up 1 base, with 6 bases separating them. CDR3 length: 13 amino acids. Germline loops: CDR1 MNHNS, CDR2 SASEGT. This chain's CDR3 is CASSTGSGNTIYF. The CDR3 DNA reads as TGTGCCAGCAGTACAGGGTCTGGAAACACCATATATTTT.

This clone was recorded a few times. This rearrangement joins TRBV18 to TRBJ2-7, with unresolved D. The CDR3 runs 11 residues. V dropped 5 bases and J dropped 5 bases, with 7 bases sitting between them. Per the germline V gene, CDR1 is KGHSH and CDR2 is LQKENI. In DNA, the CDR3 is TGTGCCAGCTCAGCCTCTAACGAGCAGTACTTC. It encodes CASSASNEQYF.

About this clone: Additional DNA sequences in this sample encode the identical CDR3. This chain uses TRBV4-1 with TRBJ2-7, with 10 bases matching TRBD2. Germline CDR1 is MGHRA and CDR2 is YSYEKL. The ends lost 4 bases at V and 2 bases at J; junction bases unmatched: 5. The CDR3 runs 15 residues. The CDR3 DNA follows: TGCGCCAGCAGCCGCCAGCGGGAGGGGCCCTACGAGCAGTACTTC. Translated: CASSRQREGPYEQYF.

The V gene is TRBV2, the J gene TRBJ2-5; 8 bases are shared with TRBD1. J was trimmed by 1 base and V by 7 bases; bases with no gene match: 8. Germline assignment: CDR1 SNHLY and CDR2 FYNNEI. The CDR3 is made up of 15 amino acids. The CDR3 sequence is CASKLTGGLQETQYF. DNA of the CDR3: TGTGCCAGCAAACTAACAGGGGGTCTCCAAGAGACCCAGTACTTC.

This clone was seen more than once but under ten times. The V call is TRBV30, the J call TRBJ2-7; the D is unclear. The CDR3 totals 15 residues. CDR1 GTSNPN and CDR2 SVGIG come from the germline V gene (reference sequence). V was cut by 3 bases and J by 4 bases, with 19 bases left in between. CDR3 residues: CAWSFIQEARYEQYF. In nucleotides, the CDR3 is TGTGCCTGGAGCTTCATCCAAGAGGCGCGGTACGAGCAGTACTTC.

The V call is TRBV11-3, the J call TRBJ1-1; D gene unclear. CDR3 length equals 14 residues. Germline V gene sequence: CDR1 SGHNT, CDR2 YENEEA. Trimming took 3 bases from V and 1 from J, leaving 9 bases between them. The CDR3 region is CASSFRVGNTEAFF. The CDR3 nucleotides read TGTGCCAGCAGCTTTCGGGTAGGGAACACTGAAGCTTTCTTT.

The chain couples TRBV2 to TRBJ2-7; D may be TRBD2 (6 bases). The CDR3 sequence is 11 residues long. V lost 3 bases to trimming and J lost 6 bases, with 6 bases between them. The V gene's germline CDR1 is SNHLY and CDR2 FYNNEI. The CDR3 sequence: CASSEGGEQYF. DNA of the CDR3: TGTGCCAGCAGTGAGGGGGGCGAGCAGTACTTC. Full variable domain (rest looked up from reference TRBV2 and TRBJ2-7): EPEVTQTPSHQVTQMGQEVILRCVPISNHLYFYWYRQILGQKVEFLVSFYNNEISEKSEIFDDQFSVERPDGSNFTLKIRSTKLEDSAMYFCASSEGGEQYFGPGTRLTVT.

The rearrangement joins TRBV23-1 to TRBJ1-1; D not certain. TRBV23-1 is reported as an ORF; its role is uncertain. This CDR3 spans 18 amino acids. The ends were cut back, 1 base at V and 0 bases at J, with 18 bases in the middle. CDR3 sequence (DNA): TGCGCCAGCAGTCAATGGCAACGCCGGGTTTTGCTGAACACTGAAGCTTTCTTT. Protein sequence: CASSQWQRRVLLNTEAFF.